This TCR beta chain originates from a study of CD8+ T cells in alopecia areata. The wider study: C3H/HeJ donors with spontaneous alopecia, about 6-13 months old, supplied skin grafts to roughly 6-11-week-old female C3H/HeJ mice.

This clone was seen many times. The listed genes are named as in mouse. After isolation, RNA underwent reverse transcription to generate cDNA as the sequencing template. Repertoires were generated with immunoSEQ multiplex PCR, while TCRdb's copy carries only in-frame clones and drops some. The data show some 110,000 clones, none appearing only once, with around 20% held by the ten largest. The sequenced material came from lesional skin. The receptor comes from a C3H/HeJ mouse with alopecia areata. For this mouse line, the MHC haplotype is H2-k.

The CDR3 DNA, read in part, is TGTGCCAGCAGTGAGAGGGGGGCGCGGAACTCC. This translates into CASSERGARNS. The whole CDR3 protein reads CASSERGARNSDYTF. J is TRBJ1-2 and V is TRBV13-3, with D tentatively TRBD1 (6 bases). The read is 4 residues too short to cover the CDR3 end, so that end is filled in from the germline J gene. The CDR3 has 15 amino acids. Germline CDR1 is NNHDY and CDR2 is SYVADS. Trimming left V 2 bases short and J 2 bases short, with 13 bases between.